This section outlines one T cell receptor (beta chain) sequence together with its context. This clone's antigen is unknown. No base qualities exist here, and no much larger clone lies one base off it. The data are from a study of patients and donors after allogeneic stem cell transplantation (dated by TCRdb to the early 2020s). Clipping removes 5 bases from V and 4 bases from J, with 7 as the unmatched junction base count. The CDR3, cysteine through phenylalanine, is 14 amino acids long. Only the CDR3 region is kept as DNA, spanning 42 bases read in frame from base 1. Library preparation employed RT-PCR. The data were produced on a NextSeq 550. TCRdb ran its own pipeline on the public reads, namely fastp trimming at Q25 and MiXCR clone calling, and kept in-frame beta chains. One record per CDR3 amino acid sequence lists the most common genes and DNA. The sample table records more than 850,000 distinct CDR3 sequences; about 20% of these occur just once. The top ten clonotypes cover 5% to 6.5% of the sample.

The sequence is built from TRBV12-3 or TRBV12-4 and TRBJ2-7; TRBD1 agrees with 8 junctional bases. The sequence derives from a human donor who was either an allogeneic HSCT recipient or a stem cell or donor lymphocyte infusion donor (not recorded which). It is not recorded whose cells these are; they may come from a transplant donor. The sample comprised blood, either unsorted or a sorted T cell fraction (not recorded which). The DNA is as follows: TGTGCCAGCAGTACCAGGGGGCCCAGTTACGAGCAGTACTTC. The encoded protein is CASSTRGPSYEQYF.